The 26 T cell receptor beta chains in this list originate from one sample, sequenced in a study of T-cell reconstitution after alpha-beta-depleted transplantation in children listed by TCRdb under 2016. The treatment or condition label on this specimen signifies: allogeneic hematopoietic cell transplantation with graft depleted of TCRalphabeta T cells and CD19 B cells. The library was generated by PCR. The reads were generated on an Illumina HiSeq 2500. Molecular barcoding was employed in the preparation of TCR libraries, with unique molecular identifiers being used to normalize TCRbeta repertoire quantification. Starting from the raw public reads, TCRdb applied fastp trimming at Q25, assembled clones with MiXCR and retained in-frame beta chains. When rows share a CDR3 protein, they turn into one entry using the most common DNA and genes. Across this sample there are hundreds of thousands of distinct CDR3 sequences, with 13% seen only once. The biggest ten clones account for about 2.2% of the sample.

Sequenced material: PBMCs, mostly from graft donor cells, taken 360 days after TCRalphabeta/CD19-depleted stem cell transplant. Source of these receptors: a male patient aged 5 to 17 who had a stem cell transplant for acute myeloid leukemia, so the T cells may come from the graft donor.

The V gene is TRBV11-3, the J gene TRBJ2-1; 9 bases are a match to TRBD2. Per germline, CDR1 SGHNT and CDR2 YENEEA. The CDR3 length is 13 residues. V lost 5 bases to trimming and J lost 6 bases; unmatched junction nucleotides: 2. CDR3 amino acids: CASSARGGNEQFF. The CDR3 nucleotides read TGTGCCAGCAGCGCGCGGGGGGGCAATGAGCAGTTCTTC.

This chain joins TRBV29-1 and TRBJ1-4; D call uncertain. The CDR3 length is 12 residues. The V end lost 5 bases, the J end lost 10 bases, and 14 bases lay between the germline ends. Germline V lookup: CDR1 SQVTM, CDR2 ANQGSEA. CDR3 coding DNA: TGCAGCGTTCTGGACGGTCAAGCAAAACTGTTTTTT. Its protein product is CSVLDGQAKLFF.

This clonotype was detected only once. In DNA form, the CDR3 reads TGTGCCAGCTCACCACAGGGACCTCCGAACCCATACAATGAGCAGTTCTTC. Translation: CASSPQGPPNPYNEQFF. The chain joins TRBV18 to TRBJ2-1, with D perhaps being TRBD1 or TRBD2 (5 bases each). Germline-derived CDR1 and CDR2 are KGHSH and LQKENI. The CDR3 contains 17 residues. V lost 1 base, J lost 4 bases, and 17 bases lay in between. The full variable domain, completed using reference TRBV18 and TRBJ2-1, is NAGVMQNPRHLVRRRGQEARLRCSPMKGHSHVYWYRQLPEEGLKFMVYLQKENIIDESGMPKERFSAEFPKEGPSILRIQQVVRGDSAAYFCASSPQGPPNPYNEQFFGPGTRLTVL.

This clonotype turned up a few times. V and J are TRBV24-1 and TRBJ2-1; 12 bases align to TRBD2. V was clipped by 4 bases and J by 6 bases; unmatched bases: 9. The CDR3 has 17 amino acids. The germline gives CDR1 KGHDR, CDR2 SFDVKD. DNA of the CDR3: TGTGCCACCAGTGACCCCCAACTAGCGGGAGGATTCAATGAGCAGTTCTTC. Its translation: CATSDPQLAGGFNEQFF.

This clonotype appeared many times. The rearrangement uses TRBV28 and TRBJ1-6; D ambiguous. This CDR3 has 14 amino acids. Trimming stripped 2 bases from V and 4 bases from J, with 6 bases between. CDR1 and CDR2 from the germline V gene are MDHEN and SYDVKM. CDR3 DNA sequence: TGTGCCAGCAGTTTAAGATCATATAATTCACCCCTCCACTTT. Encoded protein: CASSLRSYNSPLHF. Filled out from reference TRBV28 and TRBJ1-6, the complete variable domain reads DVKVTQSSRYLVKRTGEKVFLECVQDMDHENMFWYRQDPGLGLRLIYFSYDVKMKEKGDIPEGYSVSREKKERFSLILESASTNQTSMYLCASSLRSYNSPLHFGNGTRLTVT.

This clonotype was counted at least ten times. The gene calls are TRBV3-1 and TRBJ2-1, with D hard to call. From germline, CDR1 is LGHDT and CDR2 YNNKEL (reference sequence). V gave up 0 bases and J gave up 3 bases, with 9 bases separating them. The length of the CDR3 is 15 residues. CDR3 DNA sequence: TGTGCCAGCAGCCAAGAAACTCAAGACTACAATGAGCAGTTCTTC. Amino acids: CASSQETQDYNEQFF.

This clonotype was observed many times. The chain is built from TRBV11-2 and TRBJ2-2; tentative D call: TRBD2 (5 bases). Germline V CDR1 and CDR2: SGHAT, FQNNGV. V gave up 4 bases and J gave up 1 base, with 7 bases separating them. The CDR3 extends over 14 amino acids. The CDR3 region has the DNA TGTGCCAGCAGCTCCCGGGGGAACACCGGGGAGCTGTTTTTT. Protein sequence: CASSSRGNTGELFF.

The chain carries TRBV5-1 and TRBJ2-3, with TRBD1 matching 8 bases. Germline assignment: CDR1 SGHRS and CDR2 YFSETQ. The CDR3 is 15 residues long. The junction had 6 bases not matched to a gene; V was cut back by 6 bases and J by 0 bases. Here the CDR3 reads CASKVTGGSTDTQYF. The CDR3 nucleotides are TGCGCCAGCAAGGTCACAGGGGGTAGCACAGATACGCAGTATTTT.

At least ten counts were recorded for this clonotype. V is TRBV25-1 and J is TRBJ2-7; the D is unclear. The CDR3 has 12 amino acids. Trimming stripped 1 base from V and 1 base from J, with 2 bases between. Germline loops: CDR1 MGHDK, CDR2 SYGVNS. CDR3 protein: CASSESSYEQYF. Here the CDR3 DNA reads TGTGCCAGCAGTGAATCTTCCTACGAGCAGTACTTC.

This chain joins TRBV5-1 and TRBJ1-1, with TRBD1 matching 9 bases. This CDR3 spans 19 amino acids. Germline loops: CDR1 SGHRS, CDR2 YFSETQ. J was trimmed by 3 bases and V by 3 bases; bases with no gene match: 18. This CDR3 is CASSWAGQGGRGGDTEAFF. The CDR3 coding sequence is TGCGCCAGCAGCTGGGCGGGACAGGGAGGGCGCGGAGGTGACACTGAAGCTTTCTTT.

This clonotype was detected a few times. The chain has TRBV7-2 and TRBJ2-1, with 12 bases identical to TRBD2. Germline lookup yields CDR1 SGHTA and CDR2 FQGNSA. The CDR3 is made up of 17 amino acids. V was clipped by 3 bases and J by 1 base; unmatched bases: 4. In DNA, the CDR3 is TGTGCCAGCAGCTTTGGACTAGCGGGATTGTCCTACAATGAGCAGTTCTTC. Amino acid sequence: CASSFGLAGLSYNEQFF.

This clonotype was counted only a few times. The genes are TRBV5-1 and TRBJ2-3; tentatively, D is TRBD2 (6 bases). The germline gives CDR1 SGHRS, CDR2 YFSETQ. Trimming shortened V by 7 bases and J by 2 bases, and 20 bases separated the two germline ends. The length of the CDR3 is 16 residues. This CDR3 reads CASGGSGHGSTDTQYF. The CDR3 DNA reads TGCGCCAGCGGGGGGAGCGGGCACGGCTCCACAGATACGCAGTATTTT.

This chain connects TRBV6-4 to TRBJ2-1, with 16 bases matching TRBD2. The CDR3 loop spans 23 amino acids. Germline CDR1 and CDR2: MRHNA and SNTAGT. V lost 5 bases, J lost 0 bases, and 19 bases stayed unmatched. DNA for the CDR3: TGTGCCAGCAGTCCCCTGACAGGTCCGGGACTAGCGGGAGGGCCTAGCTCCTACAATGAGCAGTTCTTC. Translation gives CASSPLTGPGLAGGPSSYNEQFF.

This chain connects TRBV20-1 to TRBJ2-7; 10 bases line up with TRBD2. V shed 3 bases, J shed 1 base, and the junction held 3 bases outside the gene matches. This CDR3 has 14 amino acids. The germline V gene encodes CDR1 DFQATT and CDR2 SNEGSKA (reference sequence). The CDR3 nucleotides read TGCAGTGCTAGGGGTAGCGGGAGGTCCTACGAGCAGTACTTC. Its protein is CSARGSGRSYEQYF.

J is TRBJ2-5 and V is TRBV6-2 or TRBV6-3, with D maybe TRBD2 (6 bases). The V end was cut by 6 bases, the J end by 5 bases, with 16 bases between. The length of the CDR3 is 14 residues. Germline loops: CDR1 MNHEY, CDR2 SVGEGT. The chain's CDR3 is CASSSTSPGETQYF. The DNA of the CDR3 is TGTGCCAGCAGCTCTACTAGCCCCGGGGAGACCCAGTACTTC.

The rearrangement links TRBV6-2 or TRBV6-3 to TRBJ2-3; 8 bases fit TRBD2. Germline CDR1 is MNHEY and CDR2 is SVGEGT. Trimming cost V 4 bases and J 4 bases; bases outside gene matches: 13. The CDR3 has 17 residues. The CDR3 loop reads CASSSGAGVPGADTQYF. In nucleotides, the CDR3 is TGTGCCAGCAGTTCTGGAGCGGGAGTTCCTGGCGCAGATACGCAGTATTTT.

The rearrangement links TRBV5-1 to TRBJ2-2; weak D call: TRBD2 (6 bases). This CDR3 comprises 14 residues. Trimming took off 3 bases at V and 5 bases at J, with 11 bases between the two ends. Germline V lookup: CDR1 SGHRS, CDR2 YFSETQ. The CDR3 DNA follows: TGCGCCAGCAGCTCGGGACTTCCGACCGGGGAGCTGTTTTTT. The encoded protein is CASSSGLPTGELFF.

This clonotype came up a few times. V and J are TRBV20-1 and TRBJ2-6; D remains ambiguous. Germline V CDR1 and CDR2: DFQATT, SNEGSKA (reference sequence). V dropped 3 bases and J dropped 4 bases, with 10 bases sitting between them. CDR3 size: 14 residues. CDR3 nucleotide sequence: TGCAGTGCTAGTCCTGGATCCGGGGCCAACGTCCTGACTTTC. This gives the protein CSASPGSGANVLTF.

This chain joins TRBV5-5 and TRBJ2-2; 7 bases line up with TRBD2. Per germline, CDR1 SGHKS and CDR2 YYEKEE (reference sequence). CDR3 length: 15 amino acids. V lost 3 bases to trimming and J lost 6 bases; unmatched junction nucleotides: 8. Here the CDR3 reads CASSWWGGGPGELFF. Here the CDR3 DNA reads TGTGCCAGCAGCTGGTGGGGGGGAGGTCCCGGGGAGCTGTTTTTT.

This clonotype was seen at least ten times. This chain links TRBV7-3 with TRBJ2-7; D not resolved. The V end lost 5 bases, the J end lost 0 bases, and 20 bases lay between the germline ends. Germline loops: CDR1 SGHTA, CDR2 FQGTGA. CDR3 length equals 17 residues. CDR3 DNA sequence: TGTGCCAGCAGCCTTCGGGCCTTAGCTCCGAACTCCTACGAGCAGTACTTC. Translated, it gives CASSLRALAPNSYEQYF.

This clonotype was counted only a few times. V gene TRBV28 combines with J gene TRBJ2-7, with D possibly being TRBD1 or TRBD2 (5 bases each). The CDR3 runs to 15 residues. The germline V and J ends were trimmed by 5 bases and 2 bases, with 16 bases remaining between them. Germline lookup yields CDR1 MDHEN and CDR2 SYDVKM. The CDR3 DNA follows: TGTGCCAGCAGTCGGGCCCGGGACGCCCCCTACGAGCAGTACTTC. It translates to CASSRARDAPYEQYF.

This clonotype was seen many times. The chain has TRBV29-1 and TRBJ2-1, with 12 bases lining up with TRBD1. The CDR3 totals 12 residues. V lost 6 bases to trimming and J lost 8 bases; unmatched junction nucleotides: 2. Germline values: CDR1 SQVTM, CDR2 ANQGSEA. The CDR3 DNA is TGCAGCGTGGGGACAGGGGGCGATGAGCAGTTCTTC. Protein: CSVGTGGDEQFF.

The J gene is TRBJ2-3, the V gene TRBV10-3, with D perhaps matching TRBD2 (5 bases). This CDR3 comprises 16 residues. V was cut by 6 bases and J by 1 base, with 17 bases left in between. Germline-derived CDR1 and CDR2 are ENHRY and SYGVKD. CDR3 sequence: CAIRDLARGGTDTQYF. CDR3 sequence (DNA): TGTGCCATCAGGGATCTAGCTCGAGGAGGCACAGATACGCAGTATTTT.

The rearrangement joins TRBV28 to TRBJ1-5, with D uncertain. Trimming pared 2 bases from V and 2 bases from J, leaving 19 bases between. CDR1 and CDR2 from the germline V gene are MDHEN and SYDVKM. The CDR3 covers 18 residues. CDR3 in DNA: TGTGCCAGCAGTTTAATTTGGGTCGGATACGTGGGCAATCAGCCCCAGCATTTT. Encoded protein: CASSLIWVGYVGNQPQHF. The complete variable domain, with remaining parts taken from reference TRBV28 and TRBJ1-5, reads DVKVTQSSRYLVKRTGEKVFLECVQDMDHENMFWYRQDPGLGLRLIYFSYDVKMKEKGDIPEGYSVSREKKERFSLILESASTNQTSMYLCASSLIWVGYVGNQPQHFGDGTRLSIL.

This clonotype was counted only a few times. A junction boundary mismatches the germline segment, possibly from a read error. The rearrangement links TRBV6-1 to TRBJ1-2; TRBD1 aligns across 9 bases. The CDR3 extends over 17 amino acids. Germline CDR1 is MNHNS and CDR2 is SASEGT. The CDR3, as DNA: TGTGCCATCAGTGAAGCCTCGACAACCGGGACAGGGAATGGCTACACCTTC. Its translation is CAISEASTTGTGNGYTF.

This clonotype was seen a handful of times. V is TRBV5-1 and J is TRBJ2-1; weak D call: TRBD1 (6 bases). CDR3 size: 17 residues. V dropped 3 bases and J dropped 0 bases, with 16 bases sitting between them. Germline V gene data show CDR1 as SGHRS and CDR2 as YFSETQ. The CDR3 region is CASSWGLVPSSYNEQFF. The CDR3 nucleotides read TGCGCCAGCAGCTGGGGGCTAGTCCCTAGCTCCTACAATGAGCAGTTCTTC.